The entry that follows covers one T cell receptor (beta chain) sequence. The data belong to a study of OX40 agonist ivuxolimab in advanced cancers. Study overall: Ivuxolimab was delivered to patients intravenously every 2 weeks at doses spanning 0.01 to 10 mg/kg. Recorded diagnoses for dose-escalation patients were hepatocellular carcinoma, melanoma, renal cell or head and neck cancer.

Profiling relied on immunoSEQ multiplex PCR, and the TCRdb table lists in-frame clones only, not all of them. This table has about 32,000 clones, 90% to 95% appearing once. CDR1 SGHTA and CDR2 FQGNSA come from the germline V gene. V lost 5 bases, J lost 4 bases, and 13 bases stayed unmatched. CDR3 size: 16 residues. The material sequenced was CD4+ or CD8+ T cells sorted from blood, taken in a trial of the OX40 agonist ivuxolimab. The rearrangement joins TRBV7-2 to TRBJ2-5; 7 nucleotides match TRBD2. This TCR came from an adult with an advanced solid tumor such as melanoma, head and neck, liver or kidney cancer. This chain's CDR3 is CASSLIVGGLRETQYF. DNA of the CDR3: TGTGCCAGCAGCCTCATCGTGGGAGGGCTTCGAGAGACCCAGTACTTC.